This is a list of T cell receptor beta chains from one sample in a study of blood T cell repertoires in COVID-19. Clones were sequenced by immunoSEQ multiplex PCR, and TCRdb holds only the in-frame ones, with some missing. Among over 150,000 clones, over 80% were seen once, and the ten largest hold 5.5% to 8%. Sequencing input: peripheral blood. These receptors were taken from a middle-aged woman with COVID-19, enrolled during active disease. Each CDR3 is given with its conserved first and last residue. The D gene is left open where the match is weak. Size is omitted from some rows. Given values are once, few, many or a class for expanded clones.

d_gene,abundance,j_gene,v_gene,CDR3aa,CDR3nt
NA,NA,TRBJ2-3,TRBV2,CASNSAADTQYF,TGTGCCAGCAACTCCGCTGCGGATACGCAGTATTTT
TRBD1,few,TRBJ2-1,TRBV5-8,CASSSSYRTGTYNEQFF,TGTGCCAGCAGCTCCAGCTACAGGACAGGGACCTACAATGAGCAGTTCTTC
NA,NA,TRBJ2-5,TRBV27,CASSLFGMSKETQYF,TGTGCCAGCAGTTTATTCGGGATGTCAAAAGAGACCCAGTACTTC
NA,NA,TRBJ2-7,TRBV5-4,CASSPGPPASFYEQYF,TGTGCCAGCAGCCCCGGCCCCCCCGCTAGTTTCTACGAGCAGTACTTC
NA,NA,TRBJ2-1,TRBV7-7,CASTLPGRRRLSSNEQFF,TGTGCTAGCACCCTACCGGGGAGGCGGCGTCTATCCTCCAATGAGCAGTTCTTC
NA,NA,TRBJ2-2,TRBV3-1/TRBV3-2,CASSPLNTGELFF,TGTGCCAGCAGCCCCCTCAACACCGGGGAGCTGTTTTTT
TRBD1,NA,TRBJ2-1,TRBV4-1,CASSQGDRGAYNEQFF,TGCGCCAGCAGCCAAGGGGACAGGGGGGCCTACAATGAGCAGTTCTTC
TRBD1,NA,TRBJ2-1,TRBV2,CTSRTGTGLYADEQFF,TGTACCAGCAGGACCGGGACAGGGTTGTATGCGGATGAGCAGTTCTTC
NA,NA,TRBJ1-6,TRBV5-1,CASSLLGATSPLHF,TGCGCCAGCAGCTTGCTGGGGGCGACTTCACCCCTCCACTTT
TRBD1,NA,TRBJ1-2,TRBV27,CASSLSRQGASNGYTF,TGTGCCAGCAGTTTATCCAGACAGGGGGCCTCAAATGGCTACACCTTC
NA,NA,TRBJ2-5,TRBV7-3,CASSLLGGQETQYF,TGTGCCAGCAGCCTATTGGGGGGCCAAGAGACCCAGTACTTC
TRBD1,NA,TRBJ2-3,TRBV7-3,CASSQRQGLTDTQYF,TGTGCCAGCAGCCAGAGACAGGGTCTGACAGATACGCAGTATTTT
TRBD1,NA,TRBJ2-4,TRBV24-1,CATSDLPGQGLHF,TGTGCCACCAGTGATTTACCGGGACAGGGGCTACACTTC
NA,NA,TRBJ1-4,TRBV9,CASSAEGTPNEKLFF,TGTGCCAGCAGCGCCGAGGGGACACCTAATGAAAAACTGTTTTTT
NA,NA,TRBJ2-7,TRBV14,CASSLSLPYEQYF,TGTGCCAGCAGCCTCTCACTCCCCTACGAGCAGTACTTC
NA,NA,TRBJ2-5,TRBV7-2,CASSLDATGVETQYF,TGTGCCAGCAGCTTAGACGCGACAGGAGTAGAGACCCAGTACTTC
TRBD2,NA,TRBJ2-3,TRBV6-4,CASSDSTSGSTDTQYF,TGTGCCAGCAGTGACTCGACTAGCGGGAGCACAGATACGCAGTATTTT
TRBD2,NA,TRBJ2-1,TRBV6-5,CASGGLAGDGEQFF,TGTGCCAGCGGGGGACTAGCGGGAGACGGAGAGCAGTTCTTC
TRBD1,NA,TRBJ1-5,TRBV6-5,CASSIDRGNQPQHF,TGTGCCAGCAGCATCGACAGGGGCAATCAGCCCCAGCATTTT
TRBD1,NA,TRBJ1-5,TRBV6-5,CASSPDRGGQPQHF,TGTGCCAGCAGCCCCGACAGGGGAGGACAGCCCCAGCATTTT
NA,once,TRBJ1-6,TRBV7-9,CASSLEPLDNSPLHF,TGTGCCAGCAGCTTAGAACCGCTAGATAATTCACCCCTCCACTTT
NA,NA,TRBJ2-5,TRBV29-1,CSARRQLGGETQYF,TGCAGCGCCCGGCGACAGTTAGGGGGAGAGACCCAGTACTTC
NA,NA,TRBJ2-1,TRBV7-2,CASSPLGRDKFF,TGTGCCAGCAGCCCGCTAGGGAGGGACAAGTTCTTC
TRBD2,NA,TRBJ2-1,TRBV5-1,CASGPRGGPQYEQFF,TGCGCCAGCGGCCCCCGGGGAGGGCCGCAATATGAGCAGTTCTTC
NA,NA,TRBJ2-3,TRBV6-5,CASGRTAASTDTQYF,TGTGCCAGCGGGCGGACAGCAGCTAGCACAGATACGCAGTATTTT
NA,NA,TRBJ2-2,TRBV7-7,CASSWQGNTGELFF,TGTGCCAGCAGCTGGCAGGGGAACACCGGGGAGCTGTTTTTT
NA,once,TRBJ1-1,TRBV7-9,CASSSPGAPNAEAFF,TGTGCCAGCAGCTCCCCAGGGGCGCCGAATGCTGAAGCTTTCTTT
NA,NA,TRBJ2-2,TRBV3-1/TRBV3-2,CASSPLGQGNTGELFF,TGTGCCAGCAGCCCCCTTGGGCAGGGCAACACCGGGGAGCTGTTTTTT
NA,NA,TRBJ1-4,TRBV19,CATKPGPNNEKLFF,TGTGCCACCAAGCCAGGGCCTAATAATGAAAAACTGTTTTTT
NA,NA,TRBJ2-7,TRBV5-4,CASSLGHTASYEQYF,TGTGCCAGCAGCTTGGGACATACGGCCTCCTACGAGCAGTACTTC
TRBD1,NA,TRBJ2-7,TRBV15,CATSRGRGQGTYEQYF,TGTGCCACCAGCAGAGGCCGGGGACAGGGCACCTACGAGCAGTACTTC
NA,NA,TRBJ2-7,TRBV10-2,CASGGWYEQYF,TGCGCCAGCGGAGGTTGGTACGAGCAGTACTTC
TRBD1,NA,TRBJ1-2,TRBV5-5,CASSLVGQGATGYTF,TGTGCCAGCAGCTTGGTTGGACAGGGGGCGACTGGCTACACCTTC
NA,NA,TRBJ2-5,TRBV6-5,CASGRIQETQYF,TGTGCCAGCGGGAGGATCCAAGAGACCCAGTACTTC
NA,NA,TRBJ1-1,TRBV24-1,CATIRENTEAFF,TGTGCCACCATAAGAGAGAACACTGAAGCTTTCTTT